The 15 T cell receptor beta chains listed next were all sequenced from one sample in a study of regulatory T cells in long-lasting Graves disease. The time point denotes: persistent/refractory GD, antithyroid drugs over 5 years with positive TRAb. RNA isolated from PBMCs was used to make the TCR library. Investigators prepared the TCR beta libraries by applying iRepertoire HTBI primers and Arm-PCR of CDR3 regions. MiXCR was run by TCRdb on the multiplex PCR reads, yielding one entry per CDR3 protein. Among roughly 490,000 distinct CDR3 sequences listed, 20% to 25% were seen once. Sequencing used peripheral blood mononuclear cells (PBMCs), obtained when the disease was refractory, from a patient treated with antithyroid drugs. These receptors were obtained from a female donor with Graves disease.

This clonotype came up many times. This chain links TRBV7-8 with TRBJ1-5; D is unclear. CDR1 is SGHVS and CDR2 is FQNEAQ in the germline V gene. With 2 bases removed from V and 5 bases from J, the gap between germline ends came to 13 bases. The CDR3 runs 15 residues. CDR3: CASSLTAGRHQPQHF. In nucleotides, the CDR3 is TGTGCCAGCAGCTTAACAGCGGGCCGTCATCAGCCCCAGCATTTT.

Ten or more counts support this clonotype. The V and J genes are TRBV28 and TRBJ2-5; D gene ambiguous. V shed 8 bases and J shed 5 bases, with 15 bases lying between them. This CDR3 is 13 amino acids long. Germline loops: CDR1 MDHEN, CDR2 SYDVKM. The CDR3 reads CASFGRLGETQYF. The DNA of the CDR3 is TGTGCCAGCTTCGGGCGGTTGGGGGAGACCCAGTACTTC.

The genes are TRBV9 and TRBJ2-7; no reliable D call. The ends were cut back, 0 bases at V and 6 bases at J, with 16 bases in the middle. The CDR3 is 15 residues long. CDR1 is SGDLS and CDR2 is YYNGEE in the germline V gene. CDR3: CASSVDPDRPSEQYF. CDR3 nucleotide sequence: TGTGCCAGCAGCGTAGACCCCGATAGGCCCTCCGAGCAGTACTTC.

The V and J genes are TRBV13 and TRBJ1-1; unclear D gene. Germline CDR1 and CDR2: PRHDT and FYEKMQ (reference sequence). The CDR3 runs to 14 residues. V lost 5 bases to trimming and J lost 1 base, with 11 bases between them. This CDR3 reads CASSRNLRNTEAFF. The CDR3 region has the DNA TGTGCCAGCAGCCGAAACTTAAGGAACACTGAAGCTTTCTTT.

The chain is built from TRBV6-1 and TRBJ2-7; the D gene is possibly TRBD1 (6 bases). The ends were cut back, 6 bases at V and 3 bases at J, with 9 bases in the middle. In germline, CDR1 is MNHNS, CDR2 SASEGT. CDR3 size: 12 residues. In DNA, the CDR3 is TGTGCCAGCAGAGGGGGTAACTACGAGCAGTACTTC. Amino acids: CASRGGNYEQYF.

V usage is TRBV20-1 and J usage is TRBJ2-3; 8 bases agree with TRBD1. The length of the CDR3 is 14 residues. Germline V gene sequence: CDR1 DFQATT, CDR2 SNEGSKA (reference sequence). With V trimmed by 5 bases and J by 0 bases, 4 bases remained unmatched. Here the CDR3 reads CSALGQGSTDTQYF. CDR3 sequence (DNA): TGCAGTGCTCTTGGACAGGGAAGCACAGATACGCAGTATTTT.

V gene TRBV7-9 combines with J gene TRBJ1-5; weak D call: TRBD1 (5 bases). The CDR3 totals 19 residues. V gave up 1 base and J gave up 3 bases, with 22 bases separating them. CDR1 is SEHNR, CDR2 FQNEAQ, per germline (reference sequence). The CDR3 nucleotides are TGTGCCAGCAGCTTAGATATCCGGGACGGAAAGGGCGACAATCAGCCCCAGCATTTT. Protein product: CASSLDIRDGKGDNQPQHF.

This clonotype was observed at least ten times. The V and J genes are TRBV11-2 and TRBJ2-7; 10 bases match TRBD1. Germline trimming cut 1 base from V and 5 bases from J; bases unmatched to any gene: 2. The CDR3 is 14 residues long. CDR1 SGHAT and CDR2 FQNNGV come from the germline V gene. The CDR3 coding sequence is TGTGCCAGCAGCTTAGGGACAGGGGGTGACGAGCAGTACTTC. Encoded protein: CASSLGTGGDEQYF.

The CDR3 here is CASGGGGEAFF. The CDR3 bases are TGTGCCAGCGGCGGGGGGGGCGAAGCTTTCTTT. The chain couples TRBV6-1 to TRBJ1-1, with a weak D call TRBD1 (6 bases). Trimming took 8 bases from V and 8 from J, leaving 12 bases between them. Germline CDR1 is MNHNS and CDR2 is SASEGT. This CDR3 has 11 residues.

This chain connects TRBV3-1 to TRBJ1-1, with D unresolved. From germline, CDR1 is LGHDT and CDR2 YNNKEL (reference sequence). There are 17 residues in the CDR3. V lost 0 bases, J lost 0 bases, and 14 bases lay in between. The CDR3 region is CASSQDARHGVNTEAFF. The CDR3, as DNA: TGTGCCAGCAGCCAAGATGCTCGCCACGGGGTGAACACTGAAGCTTTCTTT.

This clonotype has more than one count but fewer than ten. The chain is built from TRBV7-2 and TRBJ2-5; unclear D gene. The V end lost 4 bases, the J end lost 5 bases, and 17 bases lay between the germline ends. CDR1 is SGHTA and CDR2 is FQGNSA in the germline V gene. This CDR3 has 15 residues. As DNA, the CDR3 is TGTGCCAGCAGCTCGAGGTTAACCCTTCGGGAGACCCAGTACTTC. It yields the protein CASSSRLTLRETQYF. Looking up the rest from reference TRBV7-2 and TRBJ2-5 gives the full variable domain: GAGVSQSPSNKVTEKGKDVELRCDPISGHTALYWYRQSLGQGLEFLIYFQGNSAPDKSGLPSDRFSAERTGGSVSTLTIQRTQQEDSAVYLCASSSRLTLRETQYFGPGTRLLVL.

The V and J genes are TRBV19 and TRBJ2-3; tentative D call: TRBD1 (5 bases). The germline V gene encodes CDR1 LNHDA and CDR2 SQIVND (reference sequence). Deletions cut 4 bases from V and 4 bases from J, with 9 bases between. The CDR3 is 13 amino acids. CDR3: CASSRGRPDTQYF. CDR3 DNA sequence: TGTGCCAGTAGTAGGGGCAGGCCAGATACGCAGTATTTT.

This clonotype was found many times. DNA for the CDR3: TGTGCCAGCAGGACAGGGGGCGCGACCGGGGAGCTGTTTTTT. Translation gives CASRTGGATGELFF. The chain is built from TRBV12-3 or TRBV12-4 and TRBJ2-2; 10 nucleotides line up with TRBD1. There are 14 residues in the CDR3. Germline trimming cut 6 bases from V and 5 bases from J; bases unmatched to any gene: 3.

This clonotype was seen ten or more times. This chain uses TRBV7-8 with TRBJ1-1; the D is unclear. Trimming shortened V by 4 bases and J by 1 base, and 7 bases separated the two germline ends. CDR3 length equals 13 residues. Germline V gene data show CDR1 as SGHVS and CDR2 as FQNEAQ. The CDR3 sequence is CASSSTQNTEAFF. Here the CDR3 DNA reads TGTGCCAGCAGCTCCACACAGAACACTGAAGCTTTCTTT.

The gene calls are TRBV7-2 and TRBJ1-4; D ambiguous. The CDR3 extends over 13 amino acids. The germline V gene encodes CDR1 SGHTA and CDR2 FQGNSA. V lost 0 bases, J lost 8 bases, and 7 bases lay in between. As DNA, the CDR3 is TGTGCCAGCAGCTTAGCCGGAGGGGAAAAACTGTTTTTT. This codes for CASSLAGGEKLFF.